This entry is about one TCR beta chain. The sample comes from a study of control samples from healthy donors and cancer patients. Trimming took off 7 bases at V and 5 bases at J, with 10 bases between the two ends. The CDR3 loop spans 12 amino acids. Germline V gene sequence: CDR1 MNHNY, CDR2 SVGAGI (reference sequence). Using immunoSEQ multiplex PCR, the repertoire was profiled, and TCRdb retains in-frame clones only, with some absent. Seen here are roughly 130,000 clones, 90% observed once, and the top ten hold about 2.6%. The receptor comes from a man younger than 35 in good health. The chain couples TRBV6-6 to TRBJ2-3; D unclear. Material for sequencing was blood. CDR3 sequence: CASIGIGDTQYF. In nucleotides, the CDR3 is TGTGCCAGCATTGGAATTGGAGATACGCAGTATTTT.